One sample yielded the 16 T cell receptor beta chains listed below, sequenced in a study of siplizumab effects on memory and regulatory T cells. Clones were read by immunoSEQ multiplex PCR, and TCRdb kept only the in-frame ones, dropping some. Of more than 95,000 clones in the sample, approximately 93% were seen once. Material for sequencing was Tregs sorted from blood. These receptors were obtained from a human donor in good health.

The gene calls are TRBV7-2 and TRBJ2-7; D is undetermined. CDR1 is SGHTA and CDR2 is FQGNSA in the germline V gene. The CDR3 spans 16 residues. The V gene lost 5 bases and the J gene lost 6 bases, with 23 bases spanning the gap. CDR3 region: CASSPPRRAVGSEQYF. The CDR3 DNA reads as TGTGCCAGCAGCCCCCCTCGAAGGGCGGTGGGCTCCGAGCAGTACTTC.

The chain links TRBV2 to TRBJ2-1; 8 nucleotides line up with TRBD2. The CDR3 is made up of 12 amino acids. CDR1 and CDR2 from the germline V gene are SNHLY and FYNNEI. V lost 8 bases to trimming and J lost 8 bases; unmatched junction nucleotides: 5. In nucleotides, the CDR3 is TGTGCCAGCGGGAGCGGGGGCGATGAGCAGTTCTTC. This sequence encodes CASGSGGDEQFF.

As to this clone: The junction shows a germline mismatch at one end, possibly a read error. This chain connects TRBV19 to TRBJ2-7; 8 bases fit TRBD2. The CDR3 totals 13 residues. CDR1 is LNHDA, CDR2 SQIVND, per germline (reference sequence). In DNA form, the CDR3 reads TGTGCCAGTAGTATGGGTCGGGAGGGACGACCATCTTTC. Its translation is CASSMGREGRPSF.

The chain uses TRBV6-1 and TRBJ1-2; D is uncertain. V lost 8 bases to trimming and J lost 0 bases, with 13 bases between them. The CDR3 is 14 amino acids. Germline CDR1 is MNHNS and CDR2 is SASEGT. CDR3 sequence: CASLRGRSNYGYTF. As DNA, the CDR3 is TGTGCCAGCCTTAGAGGGCGGTCTAACTATGGCTACACCTTC.

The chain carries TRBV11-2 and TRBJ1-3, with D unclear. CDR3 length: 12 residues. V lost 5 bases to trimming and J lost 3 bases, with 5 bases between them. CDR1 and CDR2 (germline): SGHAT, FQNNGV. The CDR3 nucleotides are TGTGCCAGCAGCCTCAGTGGAAACACCATATATTTT. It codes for CASSLSGNTIYF.

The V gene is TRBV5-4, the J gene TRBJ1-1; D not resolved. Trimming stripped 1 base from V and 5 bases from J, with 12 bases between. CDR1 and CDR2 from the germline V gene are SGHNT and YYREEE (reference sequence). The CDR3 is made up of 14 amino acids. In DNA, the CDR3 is TGTGCCAGCAGCTTGAGACCACGAGGTACTGAAGCTTTCTTT. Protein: CASSLRPRGTEAFF.

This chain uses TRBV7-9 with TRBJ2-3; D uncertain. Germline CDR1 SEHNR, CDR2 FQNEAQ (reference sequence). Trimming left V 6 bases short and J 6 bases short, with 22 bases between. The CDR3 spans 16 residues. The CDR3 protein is CASSTGYDGSVDTQYF. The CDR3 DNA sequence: TGTGCCAGCAGTACCGGGTACGACGGGTCGGTGGATACGCAGTATTTT. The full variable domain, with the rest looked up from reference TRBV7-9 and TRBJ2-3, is DTGVSQNPRHKITKRGQNVTFRCDPISEHNRLYWYRQTLGQGPEFLTYFQNEAQLEKSRLLSDRFSAERPKGSFSTLEIQRTEQGDSAMYLCASSTGYDGSVDTQYFGPGTRLTVL.

The CDR3 loop reads CSVEAEGQGIGPEQYF. CDR3 nucleotides: TGCAGCGTTGAAGCTGAGGGACAGGGGATTGGCCCCGAGCAGTACTTC. The rearrangement joins TRBV29-1 to TRBJ2-7; TRBD1 agrees at 10 bases. The V segment lost 1 base and the J segment 6 bases; nucleotides outside the gene matches: 12. CDR1 is SQVTM and CDR2 is ANQGSEA in the germline V gene. This CDR3 comprises 16 residues.

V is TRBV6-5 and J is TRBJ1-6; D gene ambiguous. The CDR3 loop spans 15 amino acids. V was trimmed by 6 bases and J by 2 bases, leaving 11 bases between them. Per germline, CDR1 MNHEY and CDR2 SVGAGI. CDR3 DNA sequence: TGTGCCAGCAGCCTCGAGGGAGCCTATAATTCACCCCTCCACTTT. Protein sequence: CASSLEGAYNSPLHF.

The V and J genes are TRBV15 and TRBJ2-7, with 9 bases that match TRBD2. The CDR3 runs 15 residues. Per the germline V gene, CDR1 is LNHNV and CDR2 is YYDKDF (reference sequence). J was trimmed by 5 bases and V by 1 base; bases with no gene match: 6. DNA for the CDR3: TGTGCCACCAGCAGAGTTATGGCGGGAGGGAACGAGCAGTACTTC. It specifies CATSRVMAGGNEQYF.

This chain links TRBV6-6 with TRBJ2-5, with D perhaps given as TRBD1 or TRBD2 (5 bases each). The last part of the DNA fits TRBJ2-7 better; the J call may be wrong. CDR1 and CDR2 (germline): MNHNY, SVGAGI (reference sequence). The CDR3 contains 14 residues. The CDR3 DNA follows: TGTGCCAGCATTTCTCGGGACGTAGCCTACGAGCAGTACTTC. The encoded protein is CASISRDVAYEQYF.

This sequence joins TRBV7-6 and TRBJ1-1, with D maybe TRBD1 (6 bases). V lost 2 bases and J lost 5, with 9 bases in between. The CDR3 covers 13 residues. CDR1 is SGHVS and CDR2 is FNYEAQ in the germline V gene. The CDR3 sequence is CASSLIGGTEAFF. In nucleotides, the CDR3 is TGTGCCAGCAGCTTAATAGGGGGTACTGAAGCTTTCTTT.

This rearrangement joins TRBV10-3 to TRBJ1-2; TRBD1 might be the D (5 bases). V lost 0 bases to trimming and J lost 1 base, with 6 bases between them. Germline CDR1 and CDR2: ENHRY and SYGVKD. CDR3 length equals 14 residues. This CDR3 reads CAISESTDNYGYTF. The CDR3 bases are TGTGCCATCAGTGAGTCGACAGATAACTATGGCTACACCTTC.

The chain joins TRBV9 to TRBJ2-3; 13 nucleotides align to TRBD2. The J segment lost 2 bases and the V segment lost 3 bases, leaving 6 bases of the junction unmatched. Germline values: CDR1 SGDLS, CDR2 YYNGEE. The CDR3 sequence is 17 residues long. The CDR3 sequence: CASSEGTSGIITDTQYF. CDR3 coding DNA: TGTGCCAGCAGCGAAGGGACTAGCGGGATAATCACAGATACGCAGTATTTT.

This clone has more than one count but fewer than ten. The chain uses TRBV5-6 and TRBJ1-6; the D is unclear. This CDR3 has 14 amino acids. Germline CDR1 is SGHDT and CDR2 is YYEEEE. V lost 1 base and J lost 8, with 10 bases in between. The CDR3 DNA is TGTGCCAGCAGCTTGAGGACGCCTCATTCACCCCTCCACTTT. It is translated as CASSLRTPHSPLHF.

The CDR3 region has the DNA TGTGCCAGCTCACCGTGGACAGGCCCCGTCACCGGGGAGCTGTTTTTT. This codes for CASSPWTGPVTGELFF. The chain uses TRBV18 and TRBJ2-2, with TRBD1 matching 7 bases. The CDR3 totals 16 residues. Germline V gene sequence: CDR1 KGHSH, CDR2 LQKENI. V lost 3 bases and J lost 4; bases outside the gene matches: 8.